The clone carrying this T cell receptor (beta chain) has ten or more counts. Its antigen is unidentified. Subjects aged 18 to 65 presented with newly diagnosed hyperthyroidism of less than 2 months' duration. Diagnosing involved the use of clinical symptoms, serum thyroxine and TRAb, thyroid ultrasound and orbital computed tomography. Isolation of PBMCs was performed on 10 ml fresh peripheral blood. These data belong to a study of T cells in Graves' hyperthyroidism and ophthalmopathy. Regarding the study as a whole: Most thyroid clonotypes expanded above 0.001 appeared in blood too.

It was RNA transcripts that yielded the amplified TCR beta CDR3 regions. An initial round of RT-PCR targeting the TCR CDR3 relied on the HTBI primer set. TCRdb used MiXCR to reprocess the multiplex PCR reads, holding one entry per CDR3 protein. The sample contains roughly 300,000 distinct CDR3 sequences, 25% to 30% of which appear only once. Sequenced: blood. The sequence came from a man aged 40-50 years with Graves' hyperthyroidism that later progressed to Graves' ophthalmopathy.

The DNA for the CDR3 is TGTGCCAGCGTGCTAGCGGGCAACGGGGAGCAGTACTTC. It yields the protein CASVLAGNGEQYF. The chain has TRBV6-1 and TRBJ2-7, with 8 bases that match TRBD2. This CDR3 contains 13 residues. The ends lost 8 bases at V and 7 bases at J; junction bases unmatched: 10. The V gene's germline CDR1 is MNHNS and CDR2 SASEGT.